These T cell receptor beta chains were read from a single sample in a study of control samples from healthy donors and cancer patients. This table comes from immunoSEQ multiplex PCR, and its TCRdb copy is limited to in-frame clones, with some not included. The top ten hold 1.6% of the sample, which has approximately 49,000 clones, roughly 87% seen once. Sequencing input: PBMCs. The source is a man aged 40-49 years with colorectal cancer. Each CDR3 is given with its conserved first and last residue. Each record gives: J gene, D gene, V gene, clone size, CDR3 DNA, CDR3 protein. The D gene is left open where the match is weak. Clone size is shown for a subset of rows, as once, few, many or a class of expanded clone.

>TRBJ2-2|TRBD1|TRBV7-8|-
TGTGCCAGCAGCCCCCGGACAGGGGACACCGGGGAGCTGTTTTTT
CASSPRTGDTGELFF
>TRBJ1-5|-|TRBV3-1/TRBV3-2|-
TGTGCCAGCAGCCCCGGACAGAATCAGCCCCAGCATTTT
CASSPGQNQPQHF
>TRBJ2-5|-|TRBV6-6|-
TGTGCCAGCAGTGAGATAGCGGTTGAAGAGACCCAGTACTTC
CASSEIAVEETQYF
>TRBJ1-5|-|TRBV2|-
TGTGCCAGCAGTGAAGGCAGGGAAAATCAGCCCCAGCATTTT
CASSEGRENQPQHF
>TRBJ2-1|-|TRBV4-2|-
TGTGCCAGCAGCCAAGAGGCTGGGCTCGGGAATGAGCAGTTCTTC
CASSQEAGLGNEQFF
>TRBJ2-5|TRBD1|TRBV25-1|-
TGTGCCAGCAGTGCCCGACAGGGACAAGAGACCCAGTACTTC
CASSARQGQETQYF
>TRBJ2-1|-|TRBV24-1|-
TGTGCCACCAGTGCCCTCATACAGGAGGGCTCCTACAATGAGCAGTTCTTC
CATSALIQEGSYNEQFF
>TRBJ1-1|-|TRBV2|-
TGTGCCAGCAGTGACCCTCCGGATTGGACTCCTGAAACTGAAGCTTTCTTT
CASSDPPDWTPETEAFF
>TRBJ2-3|-|TRBV4-3|few
TGCGCCAGTAGTCTCTATTTAGGGCACACGGAAGACACAGATACGCAGTATTTT
CASSLYLGHTEDTDTQYF
>TRBJ1-6|TRBD1|TRBV18|-
TGTGCCAGCTCACTGGGACAGGGAGCTAATTCACCCCTCCACTTT
CASSLGQGANSPLHF
>TRBJ2-7|-|TRBV2|-
TGTGCCAGGTCTTCTCCGGACGGGGCCTACGAGCAGTACTTC
CARSSPDGAYEQYF
>TRBJ2-7|-|TRBV7-8|-
TGTGCCAGCAGCTTATCTTTGAACTACGAGCAGTACTTC
CASSLSLNYEQYF
>TRBJ2-1|-|TRBV10-1|-
TGCGCCAGCAGTGAGTCGTCGGTTTTCGGATACAATGAGCAGTTCTTC
CASSESSVFGYNEQFF
>TRBJ1-2|-|TRBV6-1|few
TGTGCCAGCAGTGAATTAGGAAGGGGAAAGGGCTACACCTTC
CASSELGRGKGYTF
>TRBJ1-2|TRBD1|TRBV18|-
TGTGCCAGCTCACCAGCGGGACAGGGAAGTGAGGGCTACACCTTC
CASSPAGQGSEGYTF
>TRBJ2-1|-|TRBV21-1|-
TGTGCCAATCCTAGCACGAGCTCCTACAATGAGCAGTTCTTC
CANPSTSSYNEQFF
>TRBJ1-1|-|TRBV13|-
TGTGCCAGCAGCTTGGGTCGAATGACTGAAGCTTTCTTT
CASSLGRMTEAFF
>TRBJ2-2|-|TRBV28|-
TGTGCCAGCAGTTTTTGGGGTCAGGAGAACACCGGGGAGCTGTTTTTT
CASSFWGQENTGELFF
>TRBJ1-1|-|TRBV7-8|-
TGTGCCAGCAGCGGGGCCCCAGGCCGATCCTTGATGGAAGCTTTCTTT
CASSGAPGRSLMEAFF
>TRBJ2-7|-|TRBV2|-
TGTGCCAGCAGTGAGCGGCGGGACTTCATCTACGAGCAGTACTTC
CASSERRDFIYEQYF
>TRBJ1-6|-|TRBV27|-
TGTGCCAGCAGTTTATATACAGGGTCGAGAACCTCACCCCTCCACTTT
CASSLYTGSRTSPLHF
>TRBJ2-2|-|TRBV5-6|-
TGTGCCAGCAGCGTGGGAGGTGCCGGGGAGCTGTTTTTT
CASSVGGAGELFF
>TRBJ1-4|-|TRBV10-3|-
TGTGCCATCAGCGGCGAACAGGGTAGGGAAAAACTGTTTTTT
CAISGEQGREKLFF
>TRBJ2-7|-|TRBV7-7|-
TGTGCTAGCAGCTTAGCGAAATCAGCGGCCCCCTACGAGCAGTACTTC
CASSLAKSAAPYEQYF
>TRBJ2-7|-|TRBV3-1/TRBV3-2|-
TGTGCCAGCAGACGGGGCTACGAGCAGTACTTC
CASRRGYEQYF
>TRBJ1-1|-|TRBV7-9|-
TGTGCCAGCAGCATGCAGGGTTACACTGAAGCTTTCTTT
CASSMQGYTEAFF
>TRBJ2-2|TRBD2|TRBV11-3|-
TGTGCCAGCAGCTTTGGTAGCGGGAGAGGGACCGGGGAGCTGTTTTTT
CASSFGSGRGTGELFF